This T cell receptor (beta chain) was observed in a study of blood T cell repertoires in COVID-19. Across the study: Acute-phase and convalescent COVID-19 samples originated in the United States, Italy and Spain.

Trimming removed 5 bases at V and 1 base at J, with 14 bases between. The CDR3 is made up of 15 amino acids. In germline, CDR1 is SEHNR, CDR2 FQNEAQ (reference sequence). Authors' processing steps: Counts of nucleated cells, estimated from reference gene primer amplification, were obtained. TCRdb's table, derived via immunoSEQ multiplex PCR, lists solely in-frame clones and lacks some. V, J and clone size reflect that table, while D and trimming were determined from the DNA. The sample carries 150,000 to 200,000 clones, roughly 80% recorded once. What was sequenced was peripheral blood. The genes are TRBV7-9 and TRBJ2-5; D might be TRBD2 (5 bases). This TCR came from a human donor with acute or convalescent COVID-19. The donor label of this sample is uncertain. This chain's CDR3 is CASSPGSAPQETQYF. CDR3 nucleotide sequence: TGTGCCAGCAGCCCGGGGTCGGCGCCCCAAGAGACCCAGTACTTC. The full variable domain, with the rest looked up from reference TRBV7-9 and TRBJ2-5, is DTGVSQNPRHKITKRGQNVTFRCDPISEHNRLYWYRQTLGQGPEFLTYFQNEAQLEKSRLLSDRFSAERPKGSFSTLEIQRTEQGDSAMYLCASSPGSAPQETQYFGPGTRLLVL.